This is a list of T cell receptor beta chains from one sample in a study of blood T cell repertoires in COVID-19. Using immunoSEQ multiplex PCR, the repertoire was profiled, and TCRdb retains in-frame clones only, with some absent. The sample yields 100,000 or so clones, around 82% seen once. Sequenced sample: peripheral blood. The receptor source for this set is a man in his 70s with active or convalescent COVID-19. Each CDR3 is given with its conserved first and last residue. The order of the fields is clone size, V gene, D gene, J gene, CDR3 protein, CDR3 DNA. A D gene is named only where the DNA matches it firmly. Clone size appears in some rows only: once, few, many, or a class for an expanded clone.

clone_size: few; v_call: TRBV7-9; d_call: TRBD1; j_call: TRBJ2-5; cdr3_aa: CASSSDREIETQYF; cdr3_nt: TGTGCCAGCAGCTCTGACAGGGAAATTGAGACCCAGTACTTC
clone_size: .; v_call: TRBV7-6; d_call: .; j_call: TRBJ2-5; cdr3_aa: CATARQETQYF; cdr3_nt: TGTGCCACCGCTAGGCAAGAGACCCAGTACTTC
clone_size: .; v_call: TRBV7-2; d_call: .; j_call: TRBJ1-3; cdr3_aa: CASSTQRNSGNTIYF; cdr3_nt: TGTGCCAGCAGCACACAGAGAAACTCTGGAAACACCATATATTTT
clone_size: few; v_call: TRBV27; d_call: .; j_call: TRBJ1-6; cdr3_aa: CASSPMAGPLHF; cdr3_nt: TGTGCCAGCAGCCCGATGGCCGGGCCCCTCCACTTT
clone_size: .; v_call: TRBV6-2/TRBV6-3; d_call: .; j_call: TRBJ2-4; cdr3_aa: CASSSQGNIQYF; cdr3_nt: TGTGCCAGCAGTTCCCAGGGAAACATTCAGTACTTC
clone_size: .; v_call: TRBV30; d_call: .; j_call: TRBJ1-6; cdr3_aa: CAWSVNNDNSPLHF; cdr3_nt: TGTGCCTGGAGTGTGAACAACGATAATTCACCCCTCCACTTT
clone_size: .; v_call: TRBV9; d_call: TRBD1; j_call: TRBJ2-2; cdr3_aa: CASSVAPGTARANTGELFF; cdr3_nt: TGTGCCAGCAGCGTAGCCCCTGGGACAGCCCGGGCGAACACCGGGGAGCTGTTTTTT
clone_size: once; v_call: TRBV3-1/TRBV3-2; d_call: .; j_call: TRBJ1-4; cdr3_aa: CASSQDLGEDEKLFF; cdr3_nt: TGTGCCAGCAGCCAAGATTTGGGGGAGGATGAAAAACTGTTTTTT
clone_size: .; v_call: TRBV5-4; d_call: .; j_call: TRBJ2-3; cdr3_aa: CASSPGVTDTQYF; cdr3_nt: TGTGCCAGCAGCCCAGGGGTTACAGATACGCAGTATTTT
clone_size: many; v_call: TRBV30; d_call: .; j_call: TRBJ2-6; cdr3_aa: CAWSDDSRWANVLTF; cdr3_nt: TGTGCCTGGAGTGATGACAGCCGTTGGGCCAACGTCCTGACTTTC
clone_size: few; v_call: TRBV5-1; d_call: TRBD1; j_call: TRBJ1-1; cdr3_aa: CASRYNDRVGEAFF; cdr3_nt: TGCGCCAGCAGATATAACGACAGGGTTGGTGAAGCTTTCTTT
clone_size: .; v_call: TRBV19; d_call: .; j_call: TRBJ1-1; cdr3_aa: CASSSYQNTEAFF; cdr3_nt: TGTGCCAGTAGTAGCTACCAGAACACTGAAGCTTTCTTT
clone_size: .; v_call: TRBV10-3; d_call: .; j_call: TRBJ2-5; cdr3_aa: CAIRHSTQETQYF; cdr3_nt: TGTGCCATCAGACACAGCACTCAAGAGACCCAGTACTTC
clone_size: .; v_call: TRBV30; d_call: .; j_call: TRBJ1-3; cdr3_aa: CAWSRGGNSGNTIYF; cdr3_nt: TGTGCCTGGAGTCGAGGAGGCAACTCTGGAAACACCATATATTTT
clone_size: .; v_call: TRBV7-2; d_call: .; j_call: TRBJ2-4; cdr3_aa: CASSLGGGRGNIQYF; cdr3_nt: TGTGCCAGCAGCTTAGGAGGGGGACGTGGAAACATTCAGTACTTC
clone_size: few; v_call: TRBV3-1/TRBV3-2; d_call: .; j_call: TRBJ2-5; cdr3_aa: CASSQGTGQETQYF; cdr3_nt: TGTGCCAGCAGCCAAGGTACAGGGCAAGAGACCCAGTACTTC
clone_size: .; v_call: TRBV10-1; d_call: TRBD1; j_call: TRBJ2-3; cdr3_aa: CASGTGKTDTQYF; cdr3_nt: TGCGCCAGCGGGACAGGGAAGACAGATACGCAGTATTTT
clone_size: few; v_call: TRBV2; d_call: .; j_call: TRBJ1-2; cdr3_aa: CASTWDFGNYGYTF; cdr3_nt: TGTGCCAGCACATGGGACTTCGGGAACTATGGCTACACCTTC
clone_size: few; v_call: TRBV6-5; d_call: .; j_call: TRBJ1-1; cdr3_aa: CASSYSPEANTEAFF; cdr3_nt: TGTGCCAGCAGTTACTCGCCCGAGGCTAACACTGAAGCTTTCTTT
clone_size: .; v_call: TRBV6-1; d_call: .; j_call: TRBJ1-5; cdr3_aa: CASRESGAGQPQHF; cdr3_nt: TGTGCCAGCCGTGAGTCTGGGGCCGGTCAGCCCCAGCATTTT
clone_size: once; v_call: TRBV6-6; d_call: .; j_call: TRBJ2-2; cdr3_aa: CASRTENTRAGELFF; cdr3_nt: TGTGCCAGCAGGACGGAGAACACACGGGCCGGGGAGCTGTTTTTT
clone_size: .; v_call: TRBV19; d_call: .; j_call: TRBJ2-1; cdr3_aa: CASSINGGPWNEQFF; cdr3_nt: TGTGCCAGTAGTATAAACGGGGGGCCCTGGAATGAGCAGTTCTTC
clone_size: .; v_call: TRBV11-3; d_call: .; j_call: TRBJ2-1; cdr3_aa: CASSSPSYTYNEQFF; cdr3_nt: TGTGCCAGCAGCTCCCCTAGCTATACCTACAATGAGCAGTTCTTC
clone_size: .; v_call: TRBV7-9; d_call: .; j_call: TRBJ1-4; cdr3_aa: CASSLVLRGSEKLFF; cdr3_nt: TGTGCCAGCAGCTTAGTTTTGCGGGGAAGCGAAAAACTGTTTTTT
clone_size: .; v_call: TRBV10-3; d_call: .; j_call: TRBJ1-2; cdr3_aa: CAISQTDNYGYTF; cdr3_nt: TGTGCCATCAGCCAGACAGATAACTATGGCTACACCTTC
clone_size: .; v_call: TRBV5-4; d_call: .; j_call: TRBJ2-7; cdr3_aa: CASSLDKVRLNF; cdr3_nt: TGTGCCAGCAGCTTGGATAAGGTCAGGTTGAACTTC
clone_size: .; v_call: TRBV12-1; d_call: .; j_call: TRBJ2-1; cdr3_aa: CASSLVGLVGYNEQFF; cdr3_nt: TGTGCCAGCAGCTTAGTCGGACTAGTGGGTTACAATGAGCAGTTCTTC
clone_size: .; v_call: TRBV3-1/TRBV3-2; d_call: TRBD1; j_call: TRBJ2-5; cdr3_aa: CASSLGGRETQYF; cdr3_nt: TGTGCCAGCAGCCTAGGGGGCCGAGAGACCCAGTACTTC
clone_size: .; v_call: TRBV11-2; d_call: TRBD2; j_call: TRBJ2-7; cdr3_aa: CASSSVGTSGVEQYF; cdr3_nt: TGTGCCAGCAGCTCAGTCGGGACTAGCGGGGTAGAGCAGTACTTC
clone_size: .; v_call: TRBV2; d_call: .; j_call: TRBJ2-3; cdr3_aa: CASSSIVDTQYF; cdr3_nt: TGTGCCAGCAGTAGTATAGTAGATACGCAGTATTTT
clone_size: .; v_call: TRBV6-1; d_call: TRBD1; j_call: TRBJ1-5; cdr3_aa: CASSAEGRGQGFNQPQHF; cdr3_nt: TGTGCCAGCAGTGCCGAAGGTAGGGGACAGGGGTTCAATCAGCCCCAGCATTTT
clone_size: .; v_call: TRBV30; d_call: .; j_call: TRBJ1-3; cdr3_aa: CAWSVGQGSGNTIYF; cdr3_nt: TGTGCCTGGAGTGTAGGGCAGGGTTCGGGAAACACCATATATTTT
clone_size: .; v_call: TRBV5-6; d_call: TRBD1; j_call: TRBJ2-3; cdr3_aa: CASSFLGQGRTDTQYF; cdr3_nt: TGTGCCAGCAGCTTCCTGGGACAGGGGCGAACAGATACGCAGTATTTT
clone_size: .; v_call: TRBV7-2; d_call: .; j_call: TRBJ2-2; cdr3_aa: CASSLAAALPGELFF; cdr3_nt: TGTGCCAGCAGCTTAGCGGCGGCCCTACCCGGGGAGCTGTTTTTT
clone_size: .; v_call: TRBV11-3; d_call: .; j_call: TRBJ2-1; cdr3_aa: CASSLGDLAGSDNEQFF; cdr3_nt: TGTGCCAGCAGCTTAGGAGACTTGGCGGGGAGCGACAATGAGCAGTTCTTC
clone_size: .; v_call: TRBV12-3/TRBV12-4; d_call: .; j_call: TRBJ2-5; cdr3_aa: CASNYYQETQYF; cdr3_nt: TGTGCCAGCAACTACTACCAAGAGACCCAGTACTTC
clone_size: once; v_call: TRBV7-9; d_call: TRBD1; j_call: TRBJ2-6; cdr3_aa: CASRGQGLAGANVLTF; cdr3_nt: TGTGCCAGCAGGGGACAGGGACTGGCTGGGGCCAACGTCCTGACTTTC
clone_size: .; v_call: TRBV27; d_call: .; j_call: TRBJ2-1; cdr3_aa: CASRLGGNEQFF; cdr3_nt: TGTGCCAGCAGGTTAGGGGGGAATGAGCAGTTCTTC
clone_size: .; v_call: TRBV5-8; d_call: TRBD2; j_call: TRBJ2-7; cdr3_aa: CASSYRDYHEQYF; cdr3_nt: TGTGCCAGCAGCTACCGGGACTACCACGAGCAGTACTTC
clone_size: .; v_call: TRBV7-9; d_call: TRBD2; j_call: TRBJ2-3; cdr3_aa: CASSPQWRGGPEDTQYF; cdr3_nt: TGTGCCAGCAGCCCCCAATGGCGGGGGGGCCCCGAAGATACGCAGTATTTT
clone_size: .; v_call: TRBV19; d_call: .; j_call: TRBJ1-2; cdr3_aa: CASSNHMTGSGYGYTF; cdr3_nt: TGTGCCAGTAGTAACCATATGACAGGTTCTGGCTATGGCTACACCTTC
clone_size: .; v_call: TRBV19; d_call: .; j_call: TRBJ2-5; cdr3_aa: CASSIGGTSQETQYF; cdr3_nt: TGTGCCAGTAGTATAGGAGGTACTAGCCAAGAGACCCAGTACTTC
clone_size: once; v_call: TRBV7-2; d_call: TRBD2; j_call: TRBJ2-7; cdr3_aa: CASSLTSANSYEQYF; cdr3_nt: TGTGCCAGCAGCTTAACTAGCGCTAACTCCTACGAGCAGTACTTC
clone_size: .; v_call: TRBV7-2; d_call: .; j_call: TRBJ2-3; cdr3_aa: CASSPSGQGPDTQYF; cdr3_nt: TGTGCCAGCAGCCCGAGCGGGCAGGGTCCAGATACGCAGTATTTT
clone_size: few; v_call: TRBV5-1; d_call: TRBD2; j_call: TRBJ2-3; cdr3_aa: CASSGLAPFTDTQYF; cdr3_nt: TGCGCCAGCAGTGGACTAGCCCCCTTCACAGATACGCAGTATTTT
clone_size: .; v_call: TRBV23-1; d_call: .; j_call: TRBJ2-3; cdr3_aa: CASSQSRLGQRLGGDTQYF; cdr3_nt: TGCGCCAGCAGTCAATCGCGCCTGGGACAGAGACTCGGGGGAGATACGCAGTATTTT
clone_size: few; v_call: TRBV30; d_call: .; j_call: TRBJ1-1; cdr3_aa: CAWTFVRGEAFF; cdr3_nt: TGTGCCTGGACTTTCGTCCGGGGTGAAGCTTTCTTT
clone_size: once; v_call: TRBV18; d_call: TRBD1; j_call: TRBJ2-7; cdr3_aa: CASSRGQGPYEQYF; cdr3_nt: TGTGCCAGCTCACGGGGACAGGGGCCCTACGAGCAGTACTTC
clone_size: few; v_call: TRBV7-6; d_call: TRBD1; j_call: TRBJ2-3; cdr3_aa: CASGTGGRDTQYF; cdr3_nt: TGTGCCAGCGGAACAGGGGGCAGAGATACGCAGTATTTT
clone_size: .; v_call: TRBV18; d_call: .; j_call: TRBJ2-5; cdr3_aa: CASSPAGLDQETQYF; cdr3_nt: TGTGCCAGCTCACCAGCCGGTTTGGACCAAGAGACCCAGTACTTC
clone_size: .; v_call: TRBV6-6; d_call: TRBD1; j_call: TRBJ1-1; cdr3_aa: CASSDRGPTEAFF; cdr3_nt: TGTGCCAGCAGTGACAGGGGGCCCACTGAAGCTTTCTTT
clone_size: .; v_call: TRBV11-3; d_call: .; j_call: TRBJ2-7; cdr3_aa: CASSPDRLSSYEQYF; cdr3_nt: TGTGCCAGCAGCCCCGACAGACTGAGCTCCTACGAGCAGTACTTC
clone_size: .; v_call: TRBV19; d_call: TRBD2; j_call: TRBJ2-5; cdr3_aa: CASSSGSQETQYF; cdr3_nt: TGTGCCAGTAGTAGCGGGAGCCAAGAGACCCAGTACTTC
clone_size: few; v_call: TRBV7-6; d_call: TRBD1; j_call: TRBJ2-6; cdr3_aa: CASSPGGSGANVLTF; cdr3_nt: TGTGCCAGCAGCCCAGGGGGTTCTGGGGCCAACGTCCTGACTTTC
clone_size: .; v_call: TRBV5-5; d_call: .; j_call: TRBJ1-1; cdr3_aa: CASSPSGQDTEAFF; cdr3_nt: TGTGCCAGCAGCCCCTCGGGACAAGACACTGAAGCTTTCTTT